The sequence of this T cell receptor (beta chain) was determined in a study of shared clonotypes between healthy human individuals. Terminally differentiated effector memory CD45RA+ cells were excluded by CCR7 positive selection of CD45RO-negative cells. Those who donated were healthy HIV-negative adults, with no recent acute infections or vaccinations reported. Findings and limits, study-wide: Sorted-subset samples were not fully sequenced, rarefaction indicated.

Repertoires were generated with immunoSEQ multiplex PCR, while TCRdb's copy carries only in-frame clones and drops some. The table lists roughly 2.1 million clones, about 92% of them singletons, with roughly 1.7% in the top ten. The V gene's germline CDR1 is WSHSY and CDR2 SAAADI. V was clipped by 5 bases and J by 7 bases, with 5 bases between them. The CDR3 consists of 10 residues. This clone was detected a few times. The antigen remains undetermined. Other DNA sequences in this sample translate to the same CDR3. The sequence was collected from a man between 18 and 29 years old in good health. Some clones in this sample may be carry-over from other donors' samples. The sample consisted of naive CD8+ T cells from PBMCs. This chain uses TRBV10-2 with TRBJ1-1; D gene uncertain. The CDR3 DNA reads as TGCGCCAGCAGTTCAGGTGAAGCTTTCTTT. Translated: CASSSGEAFF.